This is a list of T cell receptor beta chains from one sample in a study of technical replicates of blood from several donors. Assay used: immunoSEQ multiplex PCR; TCRdb lists only in-frame clones, some missing. The sample carries under 85,000 clones, 80% to 95% recorded once. The sequenced sample consisted of T cells isolated from PBMCs. These receptors originate from a human donor in good health. Each CDR3 is given with its conserved first and last residue. Fields, in order: V gene, clone size, D gene, J gene, CDR3 DNA, CDR3 protein. The D gene is left open where the match is weak. Only part of the rows carry a size: once, few, many, or a class if the clone is expanded.

TRBV21-1	.	.	TRBJ1-5	TGTGCCAGCAGCCTAACGTGCGGCCAGCCCCAGCATTTT	CASSLTCGQPQHF
TRBV5-8	.	TRBD1	TRBJ2-7	TGTGCCAGCAGCAAGAGGGGACAGGGTATCTCCTACGAGCAGTACTTC	CASSKRGQGISYEQYF
TRBV5-8	.	TRBD1	TRBJ2-2	TGTGCCAGCAGCTATATACAGGGGTCCGGGGAGCTGTTTTTT	CASSYIQGSGELFF
TRBV5-1	once	.	TRBJ1-1	TGCGCCAGCAGCTTCCAGGTTACGAACACTGAAGCTTTCTTT	CASSFQVTNTEAFF
TRBV19	.	.	TRBJ1-2	TGTGCCGTGTCTACGGGATCTAACTATGGCTACACCTTC	CAVSTGSNYGYTF
TRBV6-6	once	TRBD2	TRBJ2-5	TGTGCCAGCAACCTAGCGGGAGGTGAAGAGACCCAGTACTTC	CASNLAGGEETQYF
TRBV7-2	.	TRBD1	TRBJ2-4	TGTGCCAGCAGCTGGGAGGCGGGACAGGGTCAGTACTTC	CASSWEAGQGQYF
TRBV5-1	.	.	TRBJ1-1	TGCGCCAGCAGCTTGGTAGCAGGGGTGAACACTGAAGCTTTCTTT	CASSLVAGVNTEAFF
TRBV7-3	.	TRBD2	TRBJ2-1	TGTGCCAGCAGCTTATCTAGCGGAGACTACAATGAGCAGTTCTTC	CASSLSSGDYNEQFF
TRBV4-1	.	.	TRBJ2-1	TGCGCCAGCAGCCTAGGGCCGGGACATAAGTACAATGAGCAGTTCTTC	CASSLGPGHKYNEQFF
TRBV9	.	.	TRBJ2-1	TGTGCCAGCAGCGTAGGGGCTAGCGAACTCTACAATGAGCAGTTCTTC	CASSVGASELYNEQFF
TRBV7-9	.	.	TRBJ2-1	TGTGCCAGCAGCTTACCGGGAGCGACTTACAATGAGCAGTTCTTC	CASSLPGATYNEQFF
TRBV13	.	TRBD1	TRBJ1-1	TGTGCCAGCAGCTTTACCGGGACAGGTGGCAAAGGGACTGAAGCTTTCTTT	CASSFTGTGGKGTEAFF
TRBV5-4	.	TRBD2	TRBJ2-3	TGTGCCAGCAGTAGCGGGAGCAATCGGGATACGCAGTATTTT	CASSSGSNRDTQYF
TRBV27	.	.	TRBJ1-5	TGTGCCAGCACCTATCATCAGCCCCAGCATTTT	CASTYHQPQHF
TRBV25-1	.	.	TRBJ1-5	TGTGCCGGAACTTGGGGGCCTCAGCCCCAGCATTTT	CAGTWGPQPQHF
TRBV7-3	.	TRBD1	TRBJ1-2	TGTGCCAGCAGCCCGGGACAGGGGGCTAACTATGGCTACACCTTC	CASSPGQGANYGYTF
TRBV27	.	.	TRBJ2-1	TGTGCCAGCAGTCATGAGGAGCGGGTGGCTGAGCAGTTCTTC	CASSHEERVAEQFF
TRBV7-9	.	.	TRBJ2-5	TGTGCCAGCAGCACTGACCTAGGAGAGACCCAGTACTTC	CASSTDLGETQYF
TRBV9	.	.	TRBJ1-3	TGTGCCAGCAGCGTAGCAGGAAACACCATATATTTT	CASSVAGNTIYF
TRBV14	.	TRBD1	TRBJ1-1	TGTGCCAGCAGCCAATACAGGGGGGGAGCTTTCTTT	CASSQYRGGAFF
TRBV28	.	TRBD1	TRBJ2-3	TGTGCCAGCAGTTTTTGGCAGGGGGCAACAGATACGCAGTATTTT	CASSFWQGATDTQYF
TRBV14	.	TRBD1	TRBJ2-5	TGTGCCAGCAGCCAAGATAGGGCAGGGGGCCAAGAGACCCAGTACTTC	CASSQDRAGGQETQYF
TRBV5-1	.	TRBD1	TRBJ2-7	TGCGCCAGCAGGGAGACAGGGATCTCCGAGCAGTACTTC	CASRETGISEQYF
TRBV2	.	.	TRBJ1-1	TGTGCCAGCAGACCGGGGGGGGACACGGTCTTT	CASRPGGDTVF
TRBV5-1	.	.	TRBJ2-3	TGCGCCAGCACACAGGGCTTTAGCACAGATACGCAGTATTTT	CASTQGFSTDTQYF
TRBV18	.	.	TRBJ1-1	TGTGCCAGCTCACCCGCTCCGGGAGACACTGAAGCTTTCTTT	CASSPAPGDTEAFF
TRBV28	.	.	TRBJ1-1	TGTGCCAGCTCTAATGGGGGGGCTAACACTGAAGCTTTCTTT	CASSNGGANTEAFF
TRBV23-1	.	TRBD2	TRBJ2-7	TGCGCCAGCAGTCAATGCGGGACTAAGAGCTCCTACGAGCAGTACTTC	CASSQCGTKSSYEQYF
TRBV18	.	.	TRBJ1-1	TGTGCCAGCTCCCGGGAGGGTGACTCGAACACTGAAGCTTTCTTT	CASSREGDSNTEAFF
TRBV30	.	TRBD1	TRBJ2-7	TGTGCCTGGAGTGTAAGTCGGTCGCGGGACAGGGTTTTCTACGAGCAGTACTTC	CAWSVSRSRDRVFYEQYF
TRBV7-9	.	TRBD1	TRBJ1-1	TGTGCCAGCAGCGGTAGATTAGACAGGGCTTTTGGGAACACTGAAGCTTTCTTT	CASSGRLDRAFGNTEAFF
TRBV29-1	.	.	TRBJ1-1	TGCAGCCCAGTGGACTTGAACACTGAAGCTTTCTTT	CSPVDLNTEAFF
TRBV27	.	.	TRBJ1-1	TGTGCCAGCAGTTTAACGGGAGGATCATCGGTCGCTTTCTTT	CASSLTGGSSVAFF
TRBV9	.	TRBD1	TRBJ2-5	TGTGCCAGCAGCGTCCAGGGGGTCACCCAAGAGACCCAGTACTTC	CASSVQGVTQETQYF
TRBV5-4	once	.	TRBJ1-4	TGTGCCAGCAGCTTGGCGGGGGGCAGAATAGAAAAACTGTTTTTT	CASSLAGGRIEKLFF
TRBV18	.	TRBD1	TRBJ1-2	TGTGCCAGCTCACCGCTGGACAGGGGGATAGGCTACACCTTC	CASSPLDRGIGYTF